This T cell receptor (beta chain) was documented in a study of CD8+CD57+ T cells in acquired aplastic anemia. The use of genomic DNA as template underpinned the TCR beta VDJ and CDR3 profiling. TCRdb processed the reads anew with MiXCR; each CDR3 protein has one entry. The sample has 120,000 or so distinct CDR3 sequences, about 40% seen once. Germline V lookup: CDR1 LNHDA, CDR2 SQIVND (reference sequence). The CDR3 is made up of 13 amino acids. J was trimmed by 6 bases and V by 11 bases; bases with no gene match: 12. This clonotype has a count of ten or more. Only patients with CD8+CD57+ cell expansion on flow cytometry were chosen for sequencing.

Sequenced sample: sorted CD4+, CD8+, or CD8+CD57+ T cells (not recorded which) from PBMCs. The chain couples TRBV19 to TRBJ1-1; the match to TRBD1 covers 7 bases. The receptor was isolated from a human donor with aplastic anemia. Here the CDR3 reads CARRSGGSAEAFF. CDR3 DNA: TGTGCCCGCAGGTCAGGGGGGAGCGCTGAAGCTTTCTTT.